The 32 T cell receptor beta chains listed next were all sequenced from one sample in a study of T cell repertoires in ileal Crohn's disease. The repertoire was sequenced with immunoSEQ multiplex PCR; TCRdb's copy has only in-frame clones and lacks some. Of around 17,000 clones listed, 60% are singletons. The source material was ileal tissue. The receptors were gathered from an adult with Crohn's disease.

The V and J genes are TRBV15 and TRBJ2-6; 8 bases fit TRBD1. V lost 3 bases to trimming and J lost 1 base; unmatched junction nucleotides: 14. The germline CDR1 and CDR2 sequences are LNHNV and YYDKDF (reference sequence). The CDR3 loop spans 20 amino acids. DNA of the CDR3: TGTGCCACCAGCAGTGTAACGGACAGGGATCCCCTTTCTGGGGCCAACGTCCTGACTTTC. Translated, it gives CATSSVTDRDPLSGANVLTF.

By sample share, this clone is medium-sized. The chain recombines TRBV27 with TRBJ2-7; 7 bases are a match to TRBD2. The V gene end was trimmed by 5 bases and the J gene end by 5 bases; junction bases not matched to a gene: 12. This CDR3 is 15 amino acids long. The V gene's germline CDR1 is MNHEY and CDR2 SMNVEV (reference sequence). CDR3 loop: CASSTSEGRAHEQYF. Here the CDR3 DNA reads TGTGCCAGCAGTACGAGCGAGGGGAGGGCCCACGAGCAGTACTTC.

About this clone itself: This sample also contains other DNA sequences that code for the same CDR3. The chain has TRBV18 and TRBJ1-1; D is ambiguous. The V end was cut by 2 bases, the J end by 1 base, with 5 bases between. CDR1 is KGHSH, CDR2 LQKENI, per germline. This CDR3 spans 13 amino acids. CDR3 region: CASSPSGNTEAFF. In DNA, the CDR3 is TGTGCCAGCTCACCATCCGGGAACACTGAAGCTTTCTTT.

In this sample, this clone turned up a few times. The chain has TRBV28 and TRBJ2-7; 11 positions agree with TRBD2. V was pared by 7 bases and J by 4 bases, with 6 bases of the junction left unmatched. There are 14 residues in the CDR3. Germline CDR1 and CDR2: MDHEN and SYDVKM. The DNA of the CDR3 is TGTGCCAGCACCCCCGGGACTAGCGGTTACGAGCAGTACTTC. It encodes CASTPGTSGYEQYF.

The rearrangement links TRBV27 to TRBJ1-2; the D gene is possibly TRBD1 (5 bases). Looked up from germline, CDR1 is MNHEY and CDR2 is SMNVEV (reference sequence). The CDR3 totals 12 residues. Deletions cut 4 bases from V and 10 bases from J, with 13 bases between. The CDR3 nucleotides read TGTGCCAGCAGTTCCCAAATGGGGCCCTACACCTTC. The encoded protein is CASSSQMGPYTF.

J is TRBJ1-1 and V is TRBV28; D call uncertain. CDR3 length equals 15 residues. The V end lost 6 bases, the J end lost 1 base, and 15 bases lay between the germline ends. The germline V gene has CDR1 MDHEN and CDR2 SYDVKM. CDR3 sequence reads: CASRLGPNPNTEAFF. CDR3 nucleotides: TGTGCCAGCAGATTAGGCCCAAATCCGAACACTGAAGCTTTCTTT.

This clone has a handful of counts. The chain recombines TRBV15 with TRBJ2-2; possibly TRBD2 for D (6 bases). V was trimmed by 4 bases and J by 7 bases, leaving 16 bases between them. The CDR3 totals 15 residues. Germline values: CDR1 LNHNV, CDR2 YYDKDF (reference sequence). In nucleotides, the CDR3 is TGTGCCACCAGCACCGGACACGGGGGATTCGGGGAGCTGTTTTTT. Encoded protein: CATSTGHGGFGELFF.

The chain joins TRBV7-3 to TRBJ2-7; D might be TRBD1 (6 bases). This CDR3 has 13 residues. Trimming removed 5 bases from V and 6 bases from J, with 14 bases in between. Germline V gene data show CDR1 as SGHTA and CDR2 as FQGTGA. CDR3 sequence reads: CASSTTGNTEQYF. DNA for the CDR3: TGTGCCAGCAGCACAACAGGGAATACCGAGCAGTACTTC.

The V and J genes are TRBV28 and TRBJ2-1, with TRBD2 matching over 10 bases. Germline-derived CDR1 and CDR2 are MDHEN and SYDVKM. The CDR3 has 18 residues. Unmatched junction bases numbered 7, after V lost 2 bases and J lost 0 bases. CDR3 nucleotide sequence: TGTGCCAGCAGTTTAGGGTCTAGCGGGAGCCGCTCCTACAATGAGCAGTTCTTC. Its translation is CASSLGSSGSRSYNEQFF.

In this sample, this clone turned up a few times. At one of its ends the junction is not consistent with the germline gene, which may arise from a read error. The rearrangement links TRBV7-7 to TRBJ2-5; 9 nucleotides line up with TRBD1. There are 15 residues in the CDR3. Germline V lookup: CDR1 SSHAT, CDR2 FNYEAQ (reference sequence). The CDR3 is CASSPGTGRRETQYF. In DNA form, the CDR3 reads TGTGCTAGCAGCCCCGGGACAGGGCGGAGAGAGACCCAGTACTTC.

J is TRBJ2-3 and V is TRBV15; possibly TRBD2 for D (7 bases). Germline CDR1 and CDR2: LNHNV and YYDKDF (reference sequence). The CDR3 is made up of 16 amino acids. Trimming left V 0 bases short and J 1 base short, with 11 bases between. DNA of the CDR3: TGTGCCACCAGCAGAGATGGGAGGGGGGGCACAGATACGCAGTATTTT. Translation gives CATSRDGRGGTDTQYF.

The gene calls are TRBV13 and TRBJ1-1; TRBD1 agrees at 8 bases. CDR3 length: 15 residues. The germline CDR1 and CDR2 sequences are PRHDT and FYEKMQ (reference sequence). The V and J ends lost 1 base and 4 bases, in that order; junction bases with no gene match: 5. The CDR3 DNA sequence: TGTGCCAGCAGCTTAGATCAGGGGGCGTCCACTGAAGCTTTCTTT. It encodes CASSLDQGASTEAFF.

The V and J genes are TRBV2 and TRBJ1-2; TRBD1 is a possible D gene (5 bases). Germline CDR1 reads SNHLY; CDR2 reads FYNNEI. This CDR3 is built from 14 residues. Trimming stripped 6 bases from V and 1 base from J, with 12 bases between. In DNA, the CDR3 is TGTGCCAGCAGGACTCAGGGACTTAACTATGGCTACACCTTC. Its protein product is CASRTQGLNYGYTF.

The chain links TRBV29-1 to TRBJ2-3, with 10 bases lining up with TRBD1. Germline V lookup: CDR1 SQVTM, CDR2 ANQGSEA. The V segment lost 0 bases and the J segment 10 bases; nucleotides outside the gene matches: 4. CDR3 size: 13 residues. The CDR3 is CSVEDGDRGSQYF. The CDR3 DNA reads TGCAGCGTTGAAGATGGGGACAGGGGTTCGCAGTATTTT.

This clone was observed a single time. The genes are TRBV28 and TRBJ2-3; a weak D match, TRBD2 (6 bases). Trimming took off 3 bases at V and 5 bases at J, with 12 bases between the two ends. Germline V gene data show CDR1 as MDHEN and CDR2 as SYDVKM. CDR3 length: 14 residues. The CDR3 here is CASSFGGSLDTQYF. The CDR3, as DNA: TGTGCCAGCAGTTTCGGGGGTAGTTTAGATACGCAGTATTTT.

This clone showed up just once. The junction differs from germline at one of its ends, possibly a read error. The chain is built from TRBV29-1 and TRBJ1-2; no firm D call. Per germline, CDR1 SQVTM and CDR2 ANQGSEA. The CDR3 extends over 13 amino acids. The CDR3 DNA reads TGCAGCGTTGAGCGGGCAGAACACGGTGGCCACACCTTC. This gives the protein CSVERAEHGGHTF. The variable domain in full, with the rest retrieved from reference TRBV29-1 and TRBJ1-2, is SAVISQKPSRDICQRGTSLTIQCQVDSQVTMMFWYRQQPGQSLTLIATANQGSEATYESGFVIDKFPISRPNLTFSTLTVSNMSPEDSSIYLCSVERAEHGGHTFGSGTRLTVV.

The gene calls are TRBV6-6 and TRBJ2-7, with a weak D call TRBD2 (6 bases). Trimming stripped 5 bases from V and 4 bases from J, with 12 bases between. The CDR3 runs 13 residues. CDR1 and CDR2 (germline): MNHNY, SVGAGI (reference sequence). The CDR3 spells CASSGGRWYEQYF. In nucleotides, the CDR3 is TGTGCCAGCAGTGGAGGGAGGTGGTACGAGCAGTACTTC.

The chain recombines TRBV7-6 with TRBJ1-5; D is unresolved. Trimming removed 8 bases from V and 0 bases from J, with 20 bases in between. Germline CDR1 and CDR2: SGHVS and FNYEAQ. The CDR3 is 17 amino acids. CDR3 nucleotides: TGTGCCAGCGCATTTAGCTATAGCCGAAATAGCAATCAGCCCCAGCATTTT. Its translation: CASAFSYSRNSNQPQHF.

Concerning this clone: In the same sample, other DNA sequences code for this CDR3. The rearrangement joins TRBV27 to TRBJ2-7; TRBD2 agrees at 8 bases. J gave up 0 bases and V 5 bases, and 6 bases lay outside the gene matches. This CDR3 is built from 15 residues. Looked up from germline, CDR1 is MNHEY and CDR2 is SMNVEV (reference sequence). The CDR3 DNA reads TGTGCCAGCAGTCTTAGCGGGGTGAGCTCCTACGAGCAGTACTTC. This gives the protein CASSLSGVSSYEQYF.

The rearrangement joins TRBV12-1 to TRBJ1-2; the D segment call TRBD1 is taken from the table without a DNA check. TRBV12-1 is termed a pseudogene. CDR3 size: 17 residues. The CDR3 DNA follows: TGTGCCAGCAGCTTTGCTTACCGGGACAGGGCCCCTATCGGCTACACCTTC. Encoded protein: CASSFAYRDRAPIGYTF.

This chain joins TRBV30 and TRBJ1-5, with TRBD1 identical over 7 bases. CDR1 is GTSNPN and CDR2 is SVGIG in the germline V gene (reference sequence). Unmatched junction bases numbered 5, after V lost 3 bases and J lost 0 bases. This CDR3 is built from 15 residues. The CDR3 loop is CAWSDGTVSNQPQHF. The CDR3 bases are TGTGCCTGGAGCGACGGGACAGTTAGCAATCAGCCCCAGCATTTT. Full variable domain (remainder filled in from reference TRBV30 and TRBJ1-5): SQTIHQWPATLVQPVGSPLSLECTVEGTSNPNLYWYRQAAGRGLQLLFYSVGIGQISSEVPQNLSASRPQDRQFILSSKKLLLSDSGFYLCAWSDGTVSNQPQHFGDGTRLSIL.

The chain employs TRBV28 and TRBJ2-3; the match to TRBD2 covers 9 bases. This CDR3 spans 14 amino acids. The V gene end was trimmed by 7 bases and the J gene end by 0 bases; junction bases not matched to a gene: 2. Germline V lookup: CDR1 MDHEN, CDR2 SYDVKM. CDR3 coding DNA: TGTGCCAGCAACGCGGGGGGGAGCACAGATACGCAGTATTTT. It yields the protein CASNAGGSTDTQYF.

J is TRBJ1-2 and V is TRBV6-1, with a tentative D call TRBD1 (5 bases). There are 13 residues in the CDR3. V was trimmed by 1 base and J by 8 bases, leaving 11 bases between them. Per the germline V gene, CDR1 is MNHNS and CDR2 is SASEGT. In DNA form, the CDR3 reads TGTGCCAGCAGTGAAGGGGGGAGGGGAGGCTACACCTTC. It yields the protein CASSEGGRGGYTF.

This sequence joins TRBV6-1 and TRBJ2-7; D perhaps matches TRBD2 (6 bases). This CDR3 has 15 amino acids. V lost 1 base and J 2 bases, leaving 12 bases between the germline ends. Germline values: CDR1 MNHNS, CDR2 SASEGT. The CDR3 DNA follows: TGTGCCAGCAGTGAAGGGCTGGCTAGCGCCTACGAGCAGTACTTC. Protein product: CASSEGLASAYEQYF.

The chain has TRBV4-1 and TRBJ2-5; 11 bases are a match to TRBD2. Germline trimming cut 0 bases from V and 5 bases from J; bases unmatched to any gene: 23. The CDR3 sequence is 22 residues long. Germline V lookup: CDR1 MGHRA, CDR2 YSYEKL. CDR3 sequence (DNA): TGCGCCAGCAGCCAAGAGGGGGGGGTACTAGCGGGAGACATAGTAGGATGGGAGACCCAGTACTTC. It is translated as CASSQEGGVLAGDIVGWETQYF.

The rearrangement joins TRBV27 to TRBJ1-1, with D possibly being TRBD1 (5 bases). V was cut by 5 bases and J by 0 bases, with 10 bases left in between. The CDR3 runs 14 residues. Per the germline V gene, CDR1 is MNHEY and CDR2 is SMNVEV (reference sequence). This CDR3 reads CASSGGTVNTEAFF. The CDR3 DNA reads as TGTGCCAGCAGTGGGGGGACGGTGAACACTGAAGCTTTCTTT.

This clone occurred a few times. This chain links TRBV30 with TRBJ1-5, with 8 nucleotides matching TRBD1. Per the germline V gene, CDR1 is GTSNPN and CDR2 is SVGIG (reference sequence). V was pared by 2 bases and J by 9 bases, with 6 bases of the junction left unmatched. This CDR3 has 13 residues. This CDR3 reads CAWSRTGLGPQHF. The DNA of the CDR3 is TGTGCCTGGAGTAGGACAGGGCTAGGGCCCCAGCATTTT.

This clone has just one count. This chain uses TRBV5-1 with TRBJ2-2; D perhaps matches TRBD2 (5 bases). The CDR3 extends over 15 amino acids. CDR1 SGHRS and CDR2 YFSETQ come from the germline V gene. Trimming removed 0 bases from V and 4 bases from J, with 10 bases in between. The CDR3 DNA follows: TGCGCCAGCAGCTTGGCCTGGCTAGCCACCGGGGAGCTGTTTTTT. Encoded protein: CASSLAWLATGELFF.

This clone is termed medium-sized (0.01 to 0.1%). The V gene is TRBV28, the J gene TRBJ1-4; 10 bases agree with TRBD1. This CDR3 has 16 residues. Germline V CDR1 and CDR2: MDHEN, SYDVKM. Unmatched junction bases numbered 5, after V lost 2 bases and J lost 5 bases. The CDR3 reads CASSLIGTGENEKLFF. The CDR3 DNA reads TGTGCCAGCAGTTTAATTGGGACAGGGGAGAATGAAAAACTGTTTTTT.

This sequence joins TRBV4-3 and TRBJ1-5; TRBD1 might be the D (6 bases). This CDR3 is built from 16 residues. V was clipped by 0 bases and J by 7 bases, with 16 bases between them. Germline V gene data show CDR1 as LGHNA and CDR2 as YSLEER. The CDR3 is CASSQEGIQGKQPQHF. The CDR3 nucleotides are TGCGCCAGCAGCCAAGAGGGCATACAGGGTAAACAGCCCCAGCATTTT.

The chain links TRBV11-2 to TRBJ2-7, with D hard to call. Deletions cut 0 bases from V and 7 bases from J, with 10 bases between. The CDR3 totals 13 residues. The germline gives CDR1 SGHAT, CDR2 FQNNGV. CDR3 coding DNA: TGTGCCAGCAGCTTAGATCGCGAAAGAGAGCAGTACTTC. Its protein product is CASSLDREREQYF.

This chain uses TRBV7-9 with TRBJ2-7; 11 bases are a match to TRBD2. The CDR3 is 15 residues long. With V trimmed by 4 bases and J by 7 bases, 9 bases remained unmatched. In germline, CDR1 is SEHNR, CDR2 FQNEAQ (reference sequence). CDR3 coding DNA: TGTGCCAGCAGCTCAATGACTAGCGGGATGAGGGAGCAGTACTTC. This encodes CASSSMTSGMREQYF.